These T cell receptor beta chains were read from a single sample in a study of cytomegalovirus exposure and HLA in healthy donors. Assay: immunoSEQ multiplex PCR; the TCRdb copy retains only in-frame clones and omits some. The sample lists about 150,000 clones, 55% to 70% occurring once. The specimen sequenced was PBMCs. The receptors originated from a woman aged 25 to 39 in good health and CMV-seropositive. CDR3s leave out the opening cysteine and the closing phenylalanine or tryptophan. A D gene is named only where the DNA matches it firmly. Clone size is given for some rows only: seen once, a few or many times, or a class if the clone is expanded.

CDR3: ASSQVYRGNQPQH; size: -; V: TRBV4-1; J: TRBJ1-5; D: -
CDR3: ATRTGSYEQY; size: -; V: TRBV6-5; J: -; D: TRBD1
CDR3: ASSPVSVTEAF; size: -; V: TRBV18; J: TRBJ1-1; D: -
CDR3: AWSLGLTGGTYNEQF; size: -; V: TRBV30; J: TRBJ2-1; D: -
CDR3: ASSILYSGANVLT; size: once; V: TRBV9; J: TRBJ2-6; D: -
CDR3: ASSQSSLYNEQF; size: -; V: TRBV11-3; J: TRBJ2-1; D: -
CDR3: AWGGDEKLF; size: -; V: TRBV30; J: TRBJ1-4; D: -
CDR3: ASSQALLAGGYEQY; size: -; V: TRBV4-1; J: TRBJ2-7; D: TRBD2
CDR3: AISESERGTYEQY; size: -; V: TRBV10-3; J: TRBJ2-7; D: -
CDR3: ASTPGTANTGELF; size: few; V: TRBV27; J: TRBJ2-2; D: -
CDR3: ASSLGQIDT; size: -; V: TRBV7-2; J: TRBJ1-2; D: TRBD1
CDR3: ASSFLGTLSYEQY; size: -; V: TRBV5-1; J: -; D: -
CDR3: ASSFQGGGLAQTQY; size: few; V: TRBV27; J: TRBJ2-5; D: TRBD2
CDR3: ASSLSVNTEAF; size: -; V: TRBV18; J: TRBJ1-1; D: -
CDR3: ASSLGLNYGYT; size: -; V: TRBV7-8; J: TRBJ1-2; D: -
CDR3: ASKPGTGRAFNQPQH; size: -; V: TRBV28; J: TRBJ1-5; D: TRBD1
CDR3: ASSFSTGLQTFSYEQY; size: -; V: TRBV27; J: TRBJ2-7; D: -
CDR3: ASSVDGRASYEQY; size: -; V: TRBV9; J: TRBJ2-7; D: TRBD2
CDR3: ASSLDYGHYGYT; size: -; V: TRBV5-1; J: TRBJ1-2; D: -
CDR3: ASNPPFREGSRNEQY; size: -; V: TRBV7-8; J: TRBJ2-7; D: TRBD2
CDR3: ASSSRGKSSYEQY; size: -; V: TRBV5-1; J: TRBJ2-7; D: TRBD1
CDR3: ASSLINPGQAAGELF; size: -; V: TRBV7-9; J: TRBJ2-2; D: -
CDR3: ASSLLPSTDTQY; size: few; V: TRBV27; J: TRBJ2-3; D: -